This is a list of T cell receptor beta chains from one sample in a study of blood T cells in healthy people across ages. TCRdb recomputed calls from the 5' RACE reads with MiXCR, one row per CDR3 protein. The sample yields hundreds of thousands of distinct CDR3 sequences, 45% to 60% seen once. Sequencing was performed on blood. All receptors derive from a woman of 80 years or more in good health. The CDR3 runs from the conserved cysteine through the conserved F or W. D genes are given only for firm matches. Only part of the rows carry a size: once, few, many, or a class if the clone is expanded.

v_gene	abundance	j_gene	d_gene	CDR3nt	CDR3aa
TRBV7-9	few	TRBJ2-5	.	TGTGCCAGCAGCAAGGACAGCACACTCCAAGAGACCCAGTACTTC	CASSKDSTLQETQYF
TRBV5-1	many	TRBJ1-1	.	TGCGCCAGCAGCTTCCGGGCCGACAACACTGAAGCTTTCTTT	CASSFRADNTEAFF
TRBV20-1	.	TRBJ2-7	.	TGCAGTGCTAGGCAGGGCCTCTACGAGCAGTACTTC	CSARQGLYEQYF
TRBV29-1	.	TRBJ1-6	.	TGCAGCGAAGGGCCTCATCACAATTCACCCCTCCACTTT	CSEGPHHNSPLHF
TRBV9	.	TRBJ2-7	.	TGTGCCAGCAGCGCCGGGACAAAGAGCGGCGAGCAGTACTTC	CASSAGTKSGEQYF
TRBV27	many	TRBJ2-6	.	TGTGCCAGCCGTGTATACTCTGGGGCCAACGTCCTGACTTTC	CASRVYSGANVLTF
TRBV5-1	many	TRBJ2-5	.	TGCGCCAGCTGGGACTCCGAAGAGACCCAGTACTTC	CASWDSEETQYF
TRBV10-3	many	TRBJ2-1	TRBD2	TGTGCCATCAGTGAGTCGAGGAGCGGGGGGGCGAATGAGCAGTTCTTC	CAISESRSGGANEQFF
TRBV12-3/TRBV12-4	.	TRBJ1-5	.	TGTGCCAGCAGCTTCACGGGGGGCAATCAGCCCCAGCATTTT	CASSFTGGNQPQHF
TRBV5-6	.	TRBJ2-7	TRBD1	TGTGCCAGCATTCAGACAGGGGTCTCCTACGAGCAGTACTTC	CASIQTGVSYEQYF
TRBV13	many	TRBJ1-4	.	TGTGCCAGCAGCTCCGAGGGGTCTAATGAAAAACTGTTTTTT	CASSSEGSNEKLFF
TRBV6-5	.	TRBJ2-1	.	TGTGCCAGCACCCCCAGCGGAAGGACTGAGCAGTTCTTC	CASTPSGRTEQFF
TRBV24-1	.	TRBJ2-2	.	TGTGCCACCAGTGATCCCCGGGACAACAAAGGGGGAAACACCGGGGAGCTGTTTTTT	CATSDPRDNKGGNTGELFF
TRBV29-1	.	TRBJ2-3	.	TGCAGCGCGGCGAAAGGGAGTGGCACAGATACGCAGTATTTT	CSAAKGSGTDTQYF
TRBV6-5	.	TRBJ2-1	TRBD2	TGTGCCAGCAGCACGGGACTAGCTGGGAATGAGCAGTTCTTC	CASSTGLAGNEQFF
TRBV7-9	.	TRBJ2-3	TRBD2	TGTGCCAGCAGTATTAGCGGGAGTTGGCTAGATACGCAGTATTTT	CASSISGSWLDTQYF
TRBV4-3	.	TRBJ2-5	TRBD2	TGCGCCAGCAGCCAAGAGGAGCGGGGGGGCTGGGAGACCCAGTACTTC	CASSQEERGGWETQYF
TRBV4-2	.	TRBJ2-6	.	TGTGCCAACAGCCAAGATCTGGCTGGGGCCAACGTCCTGACTTTC	CANSQDLAGANVLTF
TRBV5-1	few	TRBJ2-1	TRBD2	TGCGCCAGCAGCGGGGCTAGCGGAGACTACAATGAGCAGTTCTTC	CASSGASGDYNEQFF
TRBV20-1	many	TRBJ2-7	TRBD2	TGCAGTGCTAGAGATGAGGGGGTGACTAGTGCGGGAGGCTACGGGCAGTACTTC	CSARDEGVTSAGGYGQYF
TRBV6-1	.	TRBJ2-1	.	TGTGCCAGCAGTCTGGGTGGGCAGGGAAGGAAAGAGACCCAGTTCTTC	CASSLGGQGRKETQFF
TRBV18	few	TRBJ1-5	TRBD1	TGTGCCAGCTCACCGTCAGGGGGCGGACAGCCCCAGCATTTT	CASSPSGGGQPQHF
TRBV7-4	.	TRBJ2-4	.	TGTGCCAGCAGCTTAGGACCAGTGGGGGGCTTGAACGGCATTCAGTACTTC	CASSLGPVGGLNGIQYF
TRBV7-8	few	TRBJ2-7	.	TGTGCCAGCAGCTTAGACTTGGGCCGGAGTACCTACGAGCAGTACTTC	CASSLDLGRSTYEQYF
TRBV6-6	.	TRBJ2-1	.	TGTGCCAGCAGTTTAAAAGAGACCCAGTTCTTC	CASSLKETQFF
TRBV10-3	.	TRBJ2-7	.	TGTGCCATCAGTGACCGGGACTACGAGCAGTACTTC	CAISDRDYEQYF
TRBV20-1	.	TRBJ1-5	TRBD1	TGCAGTGCTAGTCGACAGGGAAGGGGTCAGCCCCAGCATTTT	CSASRQGRGQPQHF
TRBV7-2	many	TRBJ1-2	TRBD1	TGTGCCAGCAGCTTAACAGGGGATGGCTACACCTTC	CASSLTGDGYTF
TRBV12-3/TRBV12-4	many	TRBJ2-7	TRBD2	TGTGCCAGCAGTTACGGACTAGCAGCTACGAAACAGTACTTC	CASSYGLAATKQYF
TRBV24-1	.	TRBJ2-1	TRBD2	TGTGCCACCAGTGAGAGTGGGACTAGCGGGAGTCACCACAATGAGCAGTTCTTC	CATSESGTSGSHHNEQFF
TRBV7-2	few	TRBJ2-5	.	TGTGCCAGCAGCGTAGCTCAGGGCCTAGGGCAGTACTTC	CASSVAQGLGQYF
TRBV20-1	.	TRBJ2-3	TRBD2	TGCAGTGCTAGATTAGCGGGAGCAGGAGGTACGCAGTATTTT	CSARLAGAGGTQYF
TRBV29-1	many	TRBJ2-3	.	TGCAGCGCTGAACAGGGATCAATCTCAGATACGCAGTATTTT	CSAEQGSISDTQYF
TRBV20-1	once	TRBJ2-3	TRBD2	TGCAGTGCTCAAGAGACTAGCGGATACACAGATACGCAGTATTTT	CSAQETSGYTDTQYF
TRBV2	.	TRBJ1-1	.	TGTGCCAGCAGTGAAGGGGGGGGATACATCCTGAACACTGAAGCTTTCTTT	CASSEGGGYILNTEAFF
TRBV7-9	.	TRBJ2-2	.	TGTGCCAGCAGTTTGGGGGCCAAGGGAGACACCGGGGAGCTGTTTTTT	CASSLGAKGDTGELFF
TRBV6-6	.	TRBJ1-4	.	TGTGCCAGCAGTTTCCCCCAAAGGGGGGGGTACGAAAAACTGTTTTTT	CASSFPQRGGYEKLFF
TRBV11-2	.	TRBJ2-5	TRBD1	TGTGCCAGCAGCCCGGGGACAGACCGACGCCGAAAGACCCAGTACTTC	CASSPGTDRRRKTQYF
TRBV20-1	many	TRBJ2-5	.	TGCAGTGCTACTCTTTTCGGGAGCACCCAAGAGACCCAGTACTTC	CSATLFGSTQETQYF
TRBV12-5	.	TRBJ1-1	.	TGTGCTAGTGTCCTGGGTCCTGGCAGGGAGGACACTGAAGCTTTCTTT	CASVLGPGREDTEAFF
TRBV18	.	TRBJ1-6	.	TGTGCCAGCTCCGAAAGTGGTAAGTCACCCCTCCACTTT	CASSESGKSPLHF
TRBV7-9	many	TRBJ2-3	TRBD2	TGTGCCAGCAGCCCCCCTAGCGGTAGCACAGATACGCAGTATTTT	CASSPPSGSTDTQYF
TRBV9	.	TRBJ2-1	.	TGTGCCAGCAGCTTCGGGGCCACGAGCAATGAGCAGTTCTTC	CASSFGATSNEQFF
TRBV3-1	.	TRBJ2-1	.	TGTGCCAGCAGCTTGGAAGCTACCTACAATGAGCAGTTCTTC	CASSLEATYNEQFF
TRBV7-2	.	TRBJ2-7	TRBD2	TGTGCCAGCAGCTCTAGCGGGCCTAGGTACGAGCAGTACTTC	CASSSSGPRYEQYF
TRBV25-1	many	TRBJ1-1	.	TGTGCCAGCAGCCACCCGGACAGCAACACTGAAGCTTTCTTT	CASSHPDSNTEAFF
TRBV29-1	.	TRBJ2-7	TRBD1	TGCAGCGTTACTAAAAACCCGGGGACAGGCGAAACCTACGAGCAGTACTTC	CSVTKNPGTGETYEQYF
TRBV6-5	.	TRBJ2-3	TRBD2	TGTGCCAGCAGTTACTCTCTAGCGGGAACTAGCACAGATACGCAGTATTTT	CASSYSLAGTSTDTQYF
TRBV5-5	.	TRBJ2-1	.	TGTGCCAGCAGCTTGCGGCAGGCAGGGAACAATGAGCAGTTCTTC	CASSLRQAGNNEQFF